This entry is about one TCR beta chain. The antigen is not known. The germline CDR1 and CDR2 sequences are SGHTA and FQGNSA. V lost 4 bases to trimming and J lost 0 bases; unmatched junction nucleotides: 9. The CDR3 runs 16 residues. Preparation of the TCRbeta library involved a method that used unique molecular identifiers. TCRdb redid the calling of the PCR reads with MiXCR, one entry per CDR3 protein. The data show approximately 800,000 distinct CDR3 sequences, 16% seen once. This entry is derived from a study of T-cell reconstitution after alpha-beta-depleted transplantation in children. Study observations and caveats: A year had passed since transplant, and T-cell counts and diversity by then came mostly from newly produced T cells. Expanded graft clones, several hundred of them, were reportedly the source of alpha-beta T cells about two months after transplant.

The rearrangement links TRBV7-2 to TRBJ2-7; 7 bases align to TRBD1. This material consisted of PBMCs, mostly from graft donor cells, taken 360 days after TCRalphabeta/CD19-depleted stem cell transplant. This TCR derives from a male patient aged 10 to 17 who had a stem cell transplant for acute lymphoblastic leukemia, so the T cells may come from the graft donor. The CDR3 region is CASSSTLGQPSYEQYF. The CDR3 DNA reads as TGTGCCAGCAGCTCGACCTTGGGACAGCCCTCCTACGAGCAGTACTTC.